One sample yielded the 3 T cell receptor beta chains listed below, sequenced in a study of spatial heterogeneity in lung cancer. Overall study findings and caveats: For expanded intratumoral alpha and beta TCRs, counts tracked tumor mutation counts.

The antigens for these receptors are not known. TCRdb analysed the 5' RACE reads with MiXCR anew, one entry per CDR3 protein. This table holds approximately 2,500 distinct CDR3 sequences, 5.8% found once. Time point here: sample taken at primary tumor resection. Here the sequenced sample was lung tumor tissue, taken at surgery. These receptors originate from a male donor with early-stage non-small cell lung cancer.

This clonotype is termed medium-sized (0.01 to 0.1%). The genes are TRBV20-1 and TRBJ2-1, with TRBD1 as a possible D gene (5 bases). The V gene lost 0 bases and the J gene lost 4 bases, with 13 bases spanning the gap. The CDR3 has 15 residues. Germline CDR1 DFQATT, CDR2 SNEGSKA (reference sequence). CDR3 sequence reads: CSARDLARQYNEQFF. In DNA form, the CDR3 reads TGCAGTGCTAGAGATCTCGCCCGACAGTACAATGAGCAGTTCTTC.

In its sample, this clonotype is medium-sized (0.01 to 0.1%). Mismatch with germline at one junction end may stem from a read error. CDR3 bases: TGCAGTGGTAGACCGGGGACGAAGCAAGAGACCCAGTACTTC. Translated: CSGRPGTKQETQYF. The chain uses TRBV20-1 and TRBJ2-5; D is possibly TRBD1 or TRBD2 (5 bases each). The CDR3 contains 14 residues. The germline V gene has CDR1 DFQATT and CDR2 SNEGSKA (reference sequence).

This clonotype counts as medium-sized. J is TRBJ1-6 and V is TRBV10-2, with D possibly being TRBD1 (5 bases). Germline V gene sequence: CDR1 WSHSY, CDR2 SAAADI. The CDR3 totals 15 residues. Deletions cut 4 bases from V and 7 bases from J, with 14 bases between. The CDR3 coding sequence is TGCGCCAGCAGTGGACAGATTTATTTGAATTCACCCCTCCACTTT. It translates to CASSGQIYLNSPLHF.